This T cell receptor (beta chain) emerged from a study of glioma-infiltrating T cells. Per the germline V gene, CDR1 is MNHNS and CDR2 is SASEGT. The CDR3 has 14 residues. The V and J ends lost 5 bases and 0 bases respectively, with 9 bases between them. Using RNA template, CDR3s of TCR alpha and beta were amplified with iRepertoire arm-PCR. One-step reverse transcription and amplification started from roughly 100-400 ng of tissue mRNA or PBMC total RNA. TCRdb ran MiXCR on the multiplex PCR reads and lists one entry per CDR3 protein. This sample yields about 130,000 distinct CDR3 sequences, of which more than 20% are seen a single time; approximately 26% belongs to the top ten.

The chain combines TRBV6-1 with TRBJ2-3; the D gene is possibly TRBD2 (5 bases). The receptor comes from a human donor with low-grade glioma or glioblastoma, undergoing nonglioma brain surgery, or in good health (not recorded which). What was sequenced was glioma tissue, nonneoplastic brain tissue, or PBMCs (not recorded which). The CDR3 DNA reads as TGTGCCAGCAGTTGGACTCTTAGCACAGATACGCAGTATTTT. Residues: CASSWTLSTDTQYF.